This T cell receptor (beta chain) was identified during a study of cytomegalovirus exposure and HLA in healthy donors. Study-wide findings and caveats: The study labeled approximately 150 TCR beta chains cytomegalovirus-associated.

Worth noting for this clone: Its target is unknown.

Looked up from germline, CDR1 is MDHEN and CDR2 is SYDVKM. V was shortened by 7 bases and J by 5 bases, with 11 bases between the two germline ends. This CDR3 has 12 residues. TCRdb's copy holds only in-frame clones and misses some; the assay was immunoSEQ multiplex PCR. Found here are about 280,000 clones, more than 75% of them singletons; the top ten hold approximately 0.95%. The sample consisted of PBMCs. The TCR sequence derives from a woman younger than 30 in good health and CMV-seronegative. The chain recombines TRBV28 with TRBJ1-2; unclear D gene. The CDR3, as DNA: TGTGCCAGCACCCCCGCCGGGTATGGCTACACCTTC. It encodes CASTPAGYGYTF.